This TCR beta chain originates from a study of blood T cell repertoires in COVID-19. TCRdb keeps only in-frame clones here, not all; method: immunoSEQ multiplex PCR. Of roughly 230,000 clones listed, 70% to 90% are singletons. Germline-derived CDR1 and CDR2 are SGHRS and YFSETQ. This CDR3 has 15 amino acids. J lost 6 bases, V lost 2 bases, and 8 bases had no gene match. The sequence came from a man aged 50 to 60 with acute or convalescent COVID-19. This rearrangement joins TRBV5-1 to TRBJ2-3; TRBD2 matches 8 bases. The sequencing sample was made of peripheral blood. For the CDR3, the DNA is TGCGCCAGCAGCTTAGGAACTAGCGGCTTGGATACGCAGTATTTT. Its translation: CASSLGTSGLDTQYF.